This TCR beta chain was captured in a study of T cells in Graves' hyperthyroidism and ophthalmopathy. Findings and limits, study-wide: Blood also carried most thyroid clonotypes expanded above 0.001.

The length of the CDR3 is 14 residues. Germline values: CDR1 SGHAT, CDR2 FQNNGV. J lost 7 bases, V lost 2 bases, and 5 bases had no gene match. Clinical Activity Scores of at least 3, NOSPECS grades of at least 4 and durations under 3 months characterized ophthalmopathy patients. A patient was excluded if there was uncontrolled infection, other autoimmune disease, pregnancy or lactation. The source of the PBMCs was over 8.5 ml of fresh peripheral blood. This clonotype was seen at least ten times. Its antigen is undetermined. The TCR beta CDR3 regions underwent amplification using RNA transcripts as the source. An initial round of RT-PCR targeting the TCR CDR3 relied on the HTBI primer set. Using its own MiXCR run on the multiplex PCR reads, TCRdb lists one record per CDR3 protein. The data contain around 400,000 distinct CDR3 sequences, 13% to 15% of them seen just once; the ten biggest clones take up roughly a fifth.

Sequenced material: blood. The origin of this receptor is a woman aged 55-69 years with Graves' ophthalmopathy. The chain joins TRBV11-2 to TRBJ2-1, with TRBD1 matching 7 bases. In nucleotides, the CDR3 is TGTGCCAGCAGCTTACGACAGGGTAGGAATGAGCAGTTCTTC. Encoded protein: CASSLRQGRNEQFF.